In its sample, the clone carrying this T cell receptor beta chain was seen a few times. Its antigen is still unknown. V was trimmed by 0 bases and J by 1 base, leaving 12 bases between them. This CDR3 is 16 amino acids long. Germline assignment: CDR1 SGHTA and CDR2 FQGNSA. This sample stems from a study of response to subunit inactivated influenza vaccine. Study findings and constraints: Authors proposed each seasonal influenza vaccination draws in few new T cells.

From the RT-PCR reads, TCRdb called clonotypes with MiXCR, one entry per CDR3 protein. This table holds some 800,000 distinct CDR3 sequences, about 20% found once. J is TRBJ1-2 and V is TRBV7-2; D not certain. This clonotype originated in a man in his fifties who received an inactivated influenza vaccine. The input for sequencing was PBMCs from blood, taken roughly 5 days after vaccination. In DNA form, the CDR3 reads TGTGCCAGCAGCTTAGCGAAGTGGACGGTTAACTATGGCTACACCTTC. As protein: CASSLAKWTVNYGYTF. Full variable domain (outside the CDR3, taken from reference TRBV7-2 and TRBJ1-2): GAGVSQSPSNKVTEKGKDVELRCDPISGHTALYWYRQSLGQGLEFLIYFQGNSAPDKSGLPSDRFSAERTGGSVSTLTIQRTQQEDSAVYLCASSLAKWTVNYGYTFGSGTRLTVV.